This T cell receptor (beta chain) was retrieved from a study of blood T cell repertoires in COVID-19. Overall study: Researchers got acute and convalescent COVID-19 samples from the United States, Italy and Spain. Sources were T cells, B-cell-depleted T cells, or PBMCs; the material itself was cDNA or gDNA.

Some clones are missing from TCRdb's copy, which holds only in-frame ones; the method was immunoSEQ multiplex PCR. This table has 230,000 or so clones, approximately 84% appearing once. Germline CDR1 PRHDT, CDR2 FYEKMQ (reference sequence). J lost 7 bases, V lost 1 base, and 3 bases had no gene match. The CDR3 sequence is 15 residues long. This clone was recorded once. This sequence originates from a man aged 45-60 years with active or convalescent COVID-19. Specimen: peripheral blood. This rearrangement joins TRBV13 to TRBJ2-1; 11 positions match TRBD2. The CDR3: CASSLVASGRNEQFF. As DNA, the CDR3 is TGTGCCAGCAGCTTAGTGGCTAGCGGGAGGAATGAGCAGTTCTTC.